The entry below describes one T cell receptor (beta chain). The antigen is not known. This sample is part of a study of T cells in localized non-small cell lung cancer. Trimming took 8 bases from V and 1 from J; bases not matched to a gene: 13. The CDR3 has 17 residues. Germline V lookup: CDR1 MDHEN, CDR2 SYDVKM. Study-wide findings and caveats: Clonality of T cells reached its maximum in uninvolved adjacent lung, surpassing tumor. Because only a single region of the tumor was sequenced, heterogeneity remains possible. A median of about 52 clones ranked among the top 100 in tumor appeared in adjacent lung. An association was observed between higher blood T cell density and longer overall survival.

Method: immunoSEQ multiplex PCR; TCRdb's copy keeps in-frame clones and lacks some. There are roughly 30,000 clones in the sample; 85% to 90% occur only once, and approximately 3% lies in the top ten. The chain has TRBV28 and TRBJ2-2; 7 bases match TRBD1. Material: peripheral blood, obtained before any cancer treatment. This TCR derives from a woman aged 18 to 55 with stage I lung adenocarcinoma. CDR3 in amino acids: CASVSGVGGGNTGELFF. The DNA of the CDR3 is TGTGCCAGCGTTTCGGGCGTAGGGGGCGGGAACACCGGGGAGCTGTTTTTT.